This TCR beta chain was retrieved from a study of technical replicates of blood from a few donors. Germline CDR1 reads MNHEY; CDR2 reads SVGAGI. The CDR3 runs 15 residues. Trimming removed 0 bases from V and 1 base from J; junction bases left unmatched: 2. Profiled with immunoSEQ multiplex PCR; TCRdb holds only in-frame clones, not every one. The sample includes over 70,000 clones, around 97% seen only once; the top ten take approximately 0.2%. The chain recombines TRBV6-5 with TRBJ1-1; 7 bases map to TRBD1. The receptor's source is a human donor in good health. The specimen was T cells isolated from PBMCs. The CDR3 region is CASSYSGTENTEAFF. CDR3 coding DNA: TGTGCCAGCAGTTACTCCGGGACAGAGAACACTGAAGCTTTCTTT.